One T cell receptor beta chain is described in this entry. Its antigen remains unidentified. This specimen comes from a study of cytomegalovirus exposure and HLA in healthy donors. Background on the study: Earlier results showed approximately 110 million unique TCR beta sequences derived from approximately 170 million T cells.

With 60 Vbeta and 13 Jbeta primers, the PCR was carried out. Assay used: immunoSEQ multiplex PCR; TCRdb lists only in-frame clones, some missing. The sample comprises under 150,000 clones, over 75% of which are singletons, and 0.95% to 1.5% rests with the top ten. The ends were cut back, 3 bases at V and 4 bases at J, with 9 bases in the middle. There are 13 residues in the CDR3. Germline CDR1 is LNHDA and CDR2 is SQIVND (reference sequence). Study-wide results and caveats: Links to common viral pathogens appeared, in a later analysis, for several of the most significant clusters. Using a false discovery rate of 0.05, a later analysis showed that approximately 17,000 TCR beta sequences were associated with HLA alleles.

The sequence was obtained from a man aged 50-59 years in good health and CMV-seronegative. Sequenced: PBMCs. The rearrangement uses TRBV19 and TRBJ1-2; the D gene is possibly TRBD1 (5 bases). CDR3 DNA: TGTGCCAGTAGTATCGGGGGGACCTATGGCTACACCTTC. It specifies CASSIGGTYGYTF.